The 4 T cell receptor beta chains below all came from one sample that was sequenced in a study of blood T cell repertoires in COVID-19. The data were produced by immunoSEQ multiplex PCR, yet TCRdb's version contains in-frame clones alone and is incomplete. The data contain 250,000 or so clones, about 89% of them singletons. Sequenced input: peripheral blood. Receptors originate from a middle-aged woman who had recovered from COVID-19.

The rearrangement links TRBV5-6 to TRBJ1-2; D gene uncertain. The germline V gene encodes CDR1 SGHDT and CDR2 YYEEEE. The V and J ends lost 1 base and 1 base respectively, with 8 bases between them. The CDR3 runs to 14 residues. CDR3 coding DNA: TGTGCCAGCAGCTTGTCCCTATTTAACTATGGCTACACCTTC. Translated, it gives CASSLSLFNYGYTF.

Written as DNA, the CDR3 is TGTGCCAGCAGCCCACAGGGTCCGACTTATGGCTACACCTTC. Translating it yields CASSPQGPTYGYTF. The chain uses TRBV9 and TRBJ1-2; tentatively, D is TRBD1 (6 bases). The germline gives CDR1 SGDLS, CDR2 YYNGEE. The CDR3 contains 14 residues. Trimming stripped 4 bases from V and 5 bases from J, with 15 bases between.

This sequence joins TRBV10-3 and TRBJ1-5; a weak D match, TRBD1 (6 bases). The V end was cut by 7 bases, the J end by 3 bases, with 10 bases between. CDR3 length: 13 amino acids. CDR1 and CDR2 (germline): ENHRY, SYGVKD. CDR3: CAITDRPNQPQHF. Written as DNA, the CDR3 is TGTGCCATCACGGACAGACCCAATCAGCCCCAGCATTTT.

The chain recombines TRBV11-2 with TRBJ1-1, with 7 bases matching TRBD1. The CDR3 is 14 amino acids. The germline V gene has CDR1 SGHAT and CDR2 FQNNGV. The J segment lost 7 bases and the V segment lost 5 bases, leaving 10 bases of the junction unmatched. The CDR3: CASSPSLDRIEAFF. For the CDR3, the DNA is TGTGCCAGCAGCCCGAGCTTGGACAGGATTGAAGCTTTCTTT. Drawing the rest from reference TRBV11-2 and TRBJ1-1, the complete variable domain is EAGVAQSPRYKIIEKRQSVAFWCNPISGHATLYWYQQILGQGPKLLIQFQNNGVVDDSQLPKDRFSAERLKGVDSTLKIQPAKLEDSAVYLCASSPSLDRIEAFFGQGTRLTVV.